A single sample is the source of the 25 T cell receptor beta chains below, sequenced in a study of shared clonotypes between healthy human individuals. TCRdb keeps only in-frame clones here, not all; method: immunoSEQ multiplex PCR. The table includes some 980,000 clones, over 75% detected once. Specimen: memory CD4+ T cells sorted from blood. Described subset: CD45RA-negative fraction. Receptor source: a young man in good health.

The CDR3 DNA is TGTGCCAGCAGCCCGTTAAGGGGGCTGGAGGAAGAGACCCAGTACTTC. Amino acids: CASSPLRGLEEETQYF. V usage is TRBV4-2 and J usage is TRBJ2-5; 7 nucleotides match TRBD1. The CDR3 extends over 16 amino acids. Germline CDR1 reads LGHNA; CDR2 reads YNFKEQ. Unmatched junction bases numbered 11, after V lost 4 bases and J lost 3 bases.

The V and J genes are TRBV2 and TRBJ1-1; D gene ambiguous. The V end was cut by 3 bases, the J end by 0 bases, with 5 bases between. Germline CDR1 reads SNHLY; CDR2 reads FYNNEI. The CDR3 totals 13 residues. The CDR3 DNA sequence: TGTGCCAGCAGTGATTGGATGAACACTGAAGCTTTCTTT. Amino acids: CASSDWMNTEAFF. Supplemented by reference TRBV2 and TRBJ1-1, the full variable domain reads EPEVTQTPSHQVTQMGQEVILRCVPISNHLYFYWYRQILGQKVEFLVSFYNNEISEKSEIFDDQFSVERPDGSNFTLKIRSTKLEDSAMYFCASSDWMNTEAFFGQGTRLTVV.

This clone came up many times. V is TRBV6-4 and J is TRBJ1-5; D may be TRBD1 (5 bases). Germline-derived CDR1 and CDR2 are MRHNA and SNTAGT. Trimming removed 5 bases at V and 5 bases at J, with 16 bases between. The CDR3 contains 15 residues. This chain's CDR3 is CASSPSGGVDQPQHF. The CDR3 DNA reads as TGTGCCAGCAGTCCCTCGGGAGGGGTAGATCAGCCCCAGCATTTT.

The chain links TRBV2 to TRBJ1-5; D ambiguous. Germline V gene sequence: CDR1 SNHLY, CDR2 FYNNEI. V was trimmed by 6 bases and J by 4 bases, leaving 10 bases between them. This CDR3 has 13 amino acids. CDR3 in DNA: TGTGCCAGCAGAATCGGGCCTAATCAGCCCCAGCATTTT. Protein: CASRIGPNQPQHF. The full variable domain, with the rest looked up from reference TRBV2 and TRBJ1-5, is EPEVTQTPSHQVTQMGQEVILRCVPISNHLYFYWYRQILGQKVEFLVSFYNNEISEKSEIFDDQFSVERPDGSNFTLKIRSTKLEDSAMYFCASRIGPNQPQHFGDGTRLSIL.

V gene TRBV7-2 combines with J gene TRBJ2-5; TRBD1 might be the D (7 bases). This CDR3 region has 14 residues. Looked up from germline, CDR1 is SGHTA and CDR2 is FQGNSA. The germline V and J ends were trimmed by 5 bases and 3 bases, with 13 bases remaining between them. CDR3 sequence reads: CASSQGGRKETQYF. The CDR3 DNA sequence: TGTGCCAGCAGCCAGGGGGGTAGGAAAGAGACCCAGTACTTC.

This rearrangement joins TRBV19 to TRBJ1-6; 8 nucleotides match TRBD1. V gave up 3 bases and J gave up 10 bases; unmatched junction bases: 5. Germline V CDR1 and CDR2: LNHDA, SQIVND (reference sequence). This CDR3 region has 14 residues. CDR3 DNA sequence: TGTGCCAGTAGTATGGAGACAGGGGTCTCACCCCTCCACTTT. Translating it yields CASSMETGVSPLHF.

This clone was counted between two and nine times. V is TRBV5-1 and J is TRBJ1-1; 9 bases are a match to TRBD1. Germline V gives CDR1 SGHRS, CDR2 YFSETQ. V trimming: 0 bases; J trimming: 1 base; junction bases outside the gene matches: 7. The CDR3 consists of 17 residues. DNA for the CDR3: TGCGCCAGCAGCTTGGGGTGGGGACAGGGATCGAACACTGAAGCTTTCTTT. Protein product: CASSLGWGQGSNTEAFF.

This clone was detected only a few times. This CDR3 reads CASSLGRGQGRKNTEAFF. CDR3 DNA sequence: TGTGCCAGCAGCCTCGGGAGGGGACAGGGAAGGAAGAACACTGAAGCTTTCTTT. V gene TRBV7-2 combines with J gene TRBJ1-1; 9 bases are a match to TRBD1. V trimming: 5 bases; J trimming: 1 base; junction bases outside the gene matches: 14. The CDR3 is 18 amino acids. CDR1 and CDR2 (germline): SGHTA, FQGNSA.

A remark on this clone: A far larger clone is off by one base, so a read error is likely. The chain couples TRBV5-6 to TRBJ1-2, with 8 nucleotides matching TRBD1. CDR1 is SGHDT, CDR2 YYEEEE, per germline. V lost 1 base, J lost 5 bases, and 10 bases stayed unmatched. This CDR3 region has 16 residues. This chain's CDR3 is CASSLLDETGVYGYTF. Here the CDR3 DNA reads TGTGCCAGCAGCTTGCTTGATGAGACAGGGGTGTATGGCTACACCTTC. Full variable domain (missing parts from reference TRBV5-6 and TRBJ1-2): DAGVTQSPTHLIKTRGQQVTLRCSPKSGHDTVSWYQQALGQGPQFIFQYYEEEERQRGNFPDRFSGHQFPNYSSELNVNALLLGDSALYLCASSLLDETGVYGYTFGSGTRLTVV.

This clone has more than one count but fewer than ten. The chain carries TRBV7-8 and TRBJ2-7, with D perhaps matching TRBD1 (5 bases). CDR1 and CDR2 (germline): SGHVS, FQNEAQ. CDR3 length equals 17 residues. V lost 3 bases, J lost 2 bases, and 20 bases lay in between. The CDR3 loop reads CASSLVAGLVKTYEQYF. CDR3 nucleotides: TGTGCCAGCAGCTTGGTCGCAGGGCTAGTAAAGACCTACGAGCAGTACTTC.

The sample holds many counts of this clone. The V and J genes are TRBV9 and TRBJ2-1; TRBD1 matches 8 bases. Trimming removed 0 bases from V and 4 bases from J; junction bases left unmatched: 21. This CDR3 is 21 amino acids long. The germline gives CDR1 SGDLS, CDR2 YYNGEE. The CDR3 is CASSVGGRGRNFFTSYNEQFF. DNA for the CDR3: TGTGCCAGCAGCGTAGGGGGCAGGGGGCGGAATTTCTTTACGTCTTACAATGAGCAGTTCTTC.

This sequence joins TRBV5-1 and TRBJ1-6, with D possibly matching TRBD1 (5 bases). Germline lookup yields CDR1 SGHRS and CDR2 YFSETQ. Between the trimmed V and J ends, which lost 1 base and 5 bases, there was a span of 7 bases. The CDR3 extends over 14 amino acids. CDR3 bases: TGCGCCAGCAGCTTGACAGGAAATAATTCACCCCTCCACTTT. It yields the protein CASSLTGNNSPLHF. Combining the CDR3 with reference TRBV5-1 and TRBJ1-6 gives the whole variable domain KAGVTQTPRYLIKTRGQQVTLSCSPISGHRSVSWYQQTPGQGLQFLFEYFSETQRNKGNFPGRFSGRQFSNSRSEMNVSTLELGDSALYLCASSLTGNNSPLHFGNGTRLTVT.

V usage is TRBV6-5 and J usage is TRBJ2-7; TRBD1 matches at 9 bases. The CDR3 length is 13 residues. With 5 bases clipped from V and 13 bases from J, the junction kept 12 bases outside the gene matches. CDR1 MNHEY and CDR2 SVGAGI come from the germline V gene. The CDR3 DNA reads as TGTGCCAGCAGTGACGAACAGGGGGCGCGTCATTACTTC. Its translation is CASSDEQGARHYF.

J is TRBJ2-7 and V is TRBV11-2; 8 bases map to TRBD2. The CDR3 length is 14 residues. V gave up 4 bases and J gave up 2 bases; unmatched junction bases: 4. CDR1 is SGHAT and CDR2 is FQNNGV in the germline V gene. Here the CDR3 reads CASSYTSGPYEQYF. The CDR3 DNA sequence: TGTGCCAGCAGCTACACTAGCGGACCCTACGAGCAGTACTTC.

The V gene is TRBV11-2, the J gene TRBJ2-7, with 9 bases matching TRBD2. J gave up 6 bases and V 5 bases, and 5 bases lay outside the gene matches. The germline V gene encodes CDR1 SGHAT and CDR2 FQNNGV. This CDR3 is built from 13 residues. CDR3 in amino acids: CASSLSGSGEQYF. The CDR3 DNA is TGTGCCAGCAGCCTTAGCGGGAGTGGCGAGCAGTACTTC.

In its sample, this clone was seen many times. The chain combines TRBV27 with TRBJ1-6; D call uncertain. The germline V gene has CDR1 MNHEY and CDR2 SMNVEV (reference sequence). This CDR3 region has 16 residues. V was cut by 2 bases and J by 5 bases, with 13 bases left in between. CDR3 loop: CASSLSPGADNSPLHF. CDR3 nucleotide sequence: TGTGCCAGCAGTTTAAGCCCCGGTGCGGATAATTCACCCCTCCACTTT.

This clone appeared once. The V call is TRBV30, the J call TRBJ2-5; perhaps TRBD1 as D (6 bases). There are 13 residues in the CDR3. CDR1 is GTSNPN and CDR2 is SVGIG in the germline V gene (reference sequence). The V and J ends lost 1 base and 5 bases respectively, with 11 bases between them. CDR3 protein: CAWSDQGLETQYF. Written as DNA, the CDR3 is TGTGCCTGGAGTGACCAGGGGCTCGAGACCCAGTACTTC.

This clone has a count of ten or more. This chain uses TRBV4-3 with TRBJ1-5; D might be TRBD1 (5 bases). There are 17 residues in the CDR3. Trimming pared 0 bases from V and 6 bases from J, leaving 18 bases between. Germline CDR1 is LGHNA and CDR2 is YSLEER. Written as DNA, the CDR3 is TGCGCCAGCAGCCAAGATATGACGGGGACGATGGGTCAGCCCCAGCATTTT. Its translation is CASSQDMTGTMGQPQHF.

CDR3 sequence reads: CASSVFRGEAQPQHF. The CDR3 bases are TGTGCCAGCAGCGTTTTCCGGGGGGAGGCTCAGCCCCAGCATTTT. The chain recombines TRBV28 with TRBJ1-5; D possibly corresponds to TRBD1 (5 bases). This CDR3 comprises 15 residues. V shed 6 bases and J shed 6 bases, with 18 bases lying between them. CDR1 is MDHEN and CDR2 is SYDVKM in the germline V gene.

Points on this clone: Within the sample, other DNA sequences also encode this same CDR3. The V gene is TRBV18, the J gene TRBJ2-7; possibly TRBD1 or TRBD2 for D (5 bases each). The CDR3 totals 14 residues. CDR1 and CDR2 (germline): KGHSH, LQKENI. V lost 2 bases and J lost 0, with 8 bases in between. The CDR3 DNA reads as TGTGCCAGCTCACCAGGGACCTCCTCCTACGAGCAGTACTTC. Protein sequence: CASSPGTSSYEQYF.

Remarks on this clone: This could be a read error, since a much larger clone is one nucleotide away. The chain carries TRBV2 and TRBJ1-2, with D possibly being TRBD1 (5 bases). Germline CDR1 and CDR2: SNHLY and FYNNEI. This CDR3 region has 13 residues. The CDR3 reads CASSEGGGYGYIF. The CDR3, as DNA: TGTGCCAGCAGTGAGGGGGGAGGCTATGGCTACATCTTC.

The rearrangement joins TRBV12-1 to TRBJ1-2; the DNA was not used to check the table's D call, TRBD1. TRBV12-1 is recorded as a pseudogene. The CDR3 has 19 residues. CDR3 sequence: CASSGTGLIPVPSIYGYTF. For the CDR3, the DNA is TGTGCCAGCAGCGGGACAGGCCTAATACCAGTACCCTCTATCTATGGCTACACCTTC.

A single count supports this clone. The chain employs TRBV5-4 and TRBJ2-2; TRBD2 matches at 7 bases. Germline-derived CDR1 and CDR2 are SGHNT and YYREEE (reference sequence). The CDR3 sequence is 16 residues long. Trimming at V came to 0 bases and at J to 4 bases, leaving 6 bases not matched to a gene. The CDR3 reads CASSLVAGGGTGELFF. CDR3 in DNA: TGTGCCAGCAGCTTGGTGGCGGGCGGGGGCACCGGGGAGCTGTTTTTT.

V is TRBV18 and J is TRBJ2-1; the match to TRBD2 covers 8 bases. This CDR3 spans 15 amino acids. The germline CDR1 and CDR2 sequences are KGHSH and LQKENI. The junction had 6 bases not matched to a gene; V was cut back by 2 bases and J by 6 bases. The CDR3 bases are TGTGCCAGCTCACCATTAAGACTAGCGACCAATGAGCAGTTCTTC. Amino acid sequence: CASSPLRLATNEQFF.

As regards this clone: The same CDR3 is also encoded by other DNA sequences in this sample. The V and J genes are TRBV18 and TRBJ1-1; no reliable D call. CDR1 is KGHSH, CDR2 LQKENI, per germline. The CDR3 consists of 13 residues. The V and J ends lost 3 bases and 3 bases respectively, with 8 bases between them. CDR3 nucleotide sequence: TGTGCCAGCTCACCTTCCCTAGACACTGAAGCTTTCTTT. Residues: CASSPSLDTEAFF.